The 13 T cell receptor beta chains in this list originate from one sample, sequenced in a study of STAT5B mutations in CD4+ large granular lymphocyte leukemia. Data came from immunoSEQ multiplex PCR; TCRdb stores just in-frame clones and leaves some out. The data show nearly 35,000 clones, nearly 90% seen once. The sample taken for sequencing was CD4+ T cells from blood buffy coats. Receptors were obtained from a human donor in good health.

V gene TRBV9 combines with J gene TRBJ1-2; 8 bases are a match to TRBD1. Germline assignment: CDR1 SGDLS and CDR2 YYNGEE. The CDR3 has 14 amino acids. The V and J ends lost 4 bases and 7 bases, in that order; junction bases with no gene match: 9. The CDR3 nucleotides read TGTGCCAGCAGCCCCAGTACAGGGGGGGGTGGCTACACCTTC. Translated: CASSPSTGGGGYTF.

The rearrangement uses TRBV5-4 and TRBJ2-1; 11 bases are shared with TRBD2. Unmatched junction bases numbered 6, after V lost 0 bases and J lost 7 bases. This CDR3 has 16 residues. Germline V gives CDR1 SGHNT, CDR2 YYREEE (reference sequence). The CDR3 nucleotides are TGTGCCAGCAGCTTGGTGGCCACTAGCGGGAGTAATGAGCAGTTCTTC. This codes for CASSLVATSGSNEQFF.

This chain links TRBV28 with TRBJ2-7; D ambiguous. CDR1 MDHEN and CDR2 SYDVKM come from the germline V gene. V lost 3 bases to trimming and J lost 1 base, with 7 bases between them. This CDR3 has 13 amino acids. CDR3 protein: CASSLPQSYEQYF. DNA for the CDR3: TGTGCCAGCAGTTTGCCGCAGTCCTACGAGCAGTACTTC.

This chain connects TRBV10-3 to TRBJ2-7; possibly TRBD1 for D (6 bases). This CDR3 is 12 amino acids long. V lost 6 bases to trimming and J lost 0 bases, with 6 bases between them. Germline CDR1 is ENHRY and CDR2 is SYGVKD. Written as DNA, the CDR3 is TGTGCCATCAGGACAGGCTCCTACGAGCAGTACTTC. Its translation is CAIRTGSYEQYF.

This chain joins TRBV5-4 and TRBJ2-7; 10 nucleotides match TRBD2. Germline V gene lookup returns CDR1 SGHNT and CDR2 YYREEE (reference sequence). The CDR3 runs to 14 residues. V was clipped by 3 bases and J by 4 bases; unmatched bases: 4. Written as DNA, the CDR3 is TGTGCCAGCAGCTCCAGCGGGAGGGCGTACGAGCAGTACTTC. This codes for CASSSSGRAYEQYF.

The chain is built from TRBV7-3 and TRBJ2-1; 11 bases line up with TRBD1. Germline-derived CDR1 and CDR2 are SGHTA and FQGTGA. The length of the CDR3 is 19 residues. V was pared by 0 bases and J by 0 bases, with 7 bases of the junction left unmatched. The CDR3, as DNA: TGTGCCAGCAGCTTAACGATCCGGACAGGGGGCGGCTCCTACAATGAGCAGTTCTTC. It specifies CASSLTIRTGGGSYNEQFF.

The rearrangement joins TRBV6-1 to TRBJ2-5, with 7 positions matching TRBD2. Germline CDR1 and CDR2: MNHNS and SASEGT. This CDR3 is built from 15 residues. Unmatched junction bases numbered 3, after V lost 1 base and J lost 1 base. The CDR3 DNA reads TGTGCCAGCAGTGAAGAGGCGGGAGTCCAAGAGACCCAGTACTTC. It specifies CASSEEAGVQETQYF.

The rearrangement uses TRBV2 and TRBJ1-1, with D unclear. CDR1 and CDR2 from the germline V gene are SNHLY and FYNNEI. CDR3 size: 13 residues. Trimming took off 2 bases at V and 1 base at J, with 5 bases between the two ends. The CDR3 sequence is CASSERENTEAFF. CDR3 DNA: TGTGCCAGCAGTGAAAGGGAGAACACTGAAGCTTTCTTT.

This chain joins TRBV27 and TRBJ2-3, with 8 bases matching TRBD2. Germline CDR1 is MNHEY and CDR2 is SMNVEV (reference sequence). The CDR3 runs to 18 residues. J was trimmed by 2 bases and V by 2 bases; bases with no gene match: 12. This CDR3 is CASSLKGWASGYTDTQYF. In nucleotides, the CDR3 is TGTGCCAGCAGTTTAAAGGGGTGGGCTAGCGGGTACACAGATACGCAGTATTTT.

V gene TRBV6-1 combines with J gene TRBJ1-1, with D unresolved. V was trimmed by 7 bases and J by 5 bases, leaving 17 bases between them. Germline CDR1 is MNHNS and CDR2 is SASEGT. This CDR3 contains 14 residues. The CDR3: CASTPTWGGTEAFF. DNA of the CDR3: TGTGCCAGCACCCCGACGTGGGGTGGGACTGAAGCTTTCTTT.

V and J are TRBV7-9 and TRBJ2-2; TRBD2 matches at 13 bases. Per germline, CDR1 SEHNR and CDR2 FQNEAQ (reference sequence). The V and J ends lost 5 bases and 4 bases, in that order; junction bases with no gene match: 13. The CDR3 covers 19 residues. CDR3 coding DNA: TGTGCCAGCAGCACGGGACTAGCGGGATTAAGGGGGAGCACCGGGGAGCTGTTTTTT. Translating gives CASSTGLAGLRGSTGELFF.

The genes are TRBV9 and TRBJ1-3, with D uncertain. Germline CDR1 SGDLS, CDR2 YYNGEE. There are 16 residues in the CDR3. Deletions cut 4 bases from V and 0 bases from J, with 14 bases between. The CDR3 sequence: CASSPDPRGSGNTIYF. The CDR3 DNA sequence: TGTGCCAGCAGCCCCGATCCCCGGGGCTCTGGAAACACCATATATTTT. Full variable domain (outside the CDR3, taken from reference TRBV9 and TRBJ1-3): DSGVTQTPKHLITATGQRVTLRCSPRSGDLSVYWYQQSLDQGLQFLIQYYNGEERAKGNILERFSAQQFPDLHSELNLSSLELGDSALYFCASSPDPRGSGNTIYFGEGSWLTVV.

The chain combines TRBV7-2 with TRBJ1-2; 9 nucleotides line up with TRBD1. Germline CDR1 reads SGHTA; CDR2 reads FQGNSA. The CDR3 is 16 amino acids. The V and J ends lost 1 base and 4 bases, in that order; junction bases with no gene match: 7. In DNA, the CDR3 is TGTGCCAGCAGCTTAGGGGACAGGGAATTGGGCTATGGCTACACCTTC. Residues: CASSLGDRELGYGYTF.